This T cell receptor (beta chain) came from a study of shared clonotypes between healthy human individuals. The assay was immunoSEQ multiplex PCR, and TCRdb's table has in-frame clones only and misses some. The sample contains 2 million to 2.5 million clones, 92% of which appear only once. CD4+ cell separation produced CD45RA+ naive and CD45RA-negative memory subsets. General study points: In having few donors, the study represented limited genetic and exposure-history diversity.

Notes on this clone: Its antigen is not identified.

CDR1 and CDR2 (germline): SGHRS, YFSETQ. The CDR3 spans 14 residues. The germline V and J ends were trimmed by 0 bases and 2 bases, with 7 bases remaining between them. Material: naive CD4+ T cells from PBMCs. Subset defined: CD45RA+ positively selected. The TCR originated in a man younger than 35 in good health. Some clones in this sample may be carry-over from other donors' samples. This rearrangement joins TRBV5-1 to TRBJ2-3; D not certain. This chain's CDR3 is CASSLVNPTDTQYF. The CDR3 nucleotides read TGCGCCAGCAGCTTGGTGAATCCCACAGATACGCAGTATTTT.